This T cell receptor beta chain was observed in a study of blood T cells in healthy people across ages. Study summary: Per every two T cells, about one barcoded beta molecule was captured by template switching. General study findings and limits: Higher naive T cell percentage went strongly together with higher TCR beta diversity.

This clonotype was seen a handful of times. Its antigen is not known. Trimming left V 6 bases short and J 4 bases short, with 10 bases between. The CDR3 runs 13 residues. Germline-derived CDR1 and CDR2 are MNHEY and SVGAGI. Each donor supplied roughly 9.1 milliliters of peripheral blood. Primed by a sample-barcoded 5' primer and a J-beta primer mix, a second PCR proceeded for about 6 to 11 cycles. Unique molecular identifiers of 12 random nucleotides labeled each cDNA. MiXCR was run by TCRdb on the 5' RACE reads, yielding one entry per CDR3 protein. The sample has about 570,000 distinct CDR3 sequences; 27% are singletons.

Material: blood. This TCR was recovered from a woman aged 70-85 years in good health. This chain joins TRBV6-5 and TRBJ1-5, with a weak D call TRBD1 (6 bases). CDR3 region: CASRGGLNQPQHF. The CDR3 DNA sequence: TGTGCCAGCAGAGGGGGGCTAAATCAGCCCCAGCATTTT.